The 27 T cell receptor beta chains reported below all come from one sample, sequenced in a study of technical replicates of blood from several donors. Generated by immunoSEQ multiplex PCR, the TCRdb table keeps only in-frame clones and is missing some. The sample consists of roughly 57,000 clones, about 95% of them appearing once. The sample was PBMCs. The receptor set was obtained from a human donor in good health. Some clones in this sample may be carry-over from other donors' samples.

The chain links TRBV6-1 to TRBJ2-7; D is perhaps TRBD1 (6 bases). With 6 bases removed from V and 4 bases from J, the gap between germline ends came to 10 bases. Germline V gene lookup returns CDR1 MNHNS and CDR2 SASEGT. The CDR3 has 12 residues. CDR3: CASRAQGYEQYF. CDR3 nucleotides: TGTGCCAGCAGGGCCCAGGGGTACGAGCAGTACTTC.

The genes are TRBV7-9 and TRBJ1-1, with D hard to call. The CDR3 length is 16 residues. Trimming took 0 bases from V and 1 from J, leaving 12 bases between them. CDR1 and CDR2 from the germline V gene are SEHNR and FQNEAQ (reference sequence). The CDR3 nucleotides are TGTGCCAGCAGCTTAGCGCTCACTGGTTCGAACACTGAAGCTTTCTTT. Translation: CASSLALTGSNTEAFF. The full variable domain, its missing parts supplied by reference TRBV7-9 and TRBJ1-1, is DTGVSQNPRHKITKRGQNVTFRCDPISEHNRLYWYRQTLGQGPEFLTYFQNEAQLEKSRLLSDRFSAERPKGSFSTLEIQRTEQGDSAMYLCASSLALTGSNTEAFFGQGTRLTVV.

V usage is TRBV11-2 and J usage is TRBJ2-7; 13 bases are shared with TRBD2. This CDR3 contains 18 residues. The junction had 9 bases not matched to a gene; V was cut back by 1 base and J by 3 bases. Germline CDR1 and CDR2: SGHAT and FQNNGV. The CDR3 spells CASSLVGGLAGLNYEQYF. In DNA, the CDR3 is TGTGCCAGCAGCTTAGTAGGGGGACTAGCGGGACTCAACTACGAGCAGTACTTC.

V gene TRBV7-6 combines with J gene TRBJ2-7; D is perhaps TRBD2 (5 bases). CDR1 is SGHVS and CDR2 is FNYEAQ in the germline V gene. This CDR3 contains 15 residues. V lost 5 bases, J lost 0 bases, and 14 bases lay in between. CDR3 in DNA: TGTGCCAGCAGCATTGGAGGAGGATACTCCTACGAGCAGTACTTC. Its protein is CASSIGGGYSYEQYF.

A remark on this clone: One end of the junction varies from germline; a read error may be responsible. The chain uses TRBV30 and TRBJ2-7; D not certain. Germline V gives CDR1 GTSNPN, CDR2 SVGIG (reference sequence). CDR3 length equals 17 residues. This chain's CDR3 is CAWSVQPRQPFWDEQYF. In DNA form, the CDR3 reads TGTGCTTGGAGTGTACAGCCTCGGCAGCCCTTTTGGGACGAGCAGTACTTC.

The chain combines TRBV11-3 with TRBJ2-5; the match to TRBD1 covers 7 bases. V dropped 5 bases and J dropped 5; count of bases not matched to a gene: 14. From germline, CDR1 is SGHNT and CDR2 YENEEA. CDR3 size: 16 residues. This CDR3 reads CASSPGKGADTETQYF. CDR3 DNA: TGTGCCAGCAGCCCCGGCAAGGGGGCGGATACGGAGACCCAGTACTTC.

This clone was counted once. The V and J genes are TRBV2 and TRBJ2-1; 9 bases are shared with TRBD2. Trimming removed 6 bases from V and 0 bases from J; junction bases left unmatched: 6. From germline, CDR1 is SNHLY and CDR2 FYNNEI. CDR3 length equals 16 residues. The CDR3 sequence is CASRGAGGGSYNEQFF. Here the CDR3 DNA reads TGTGCCAGCAGAGGAGCGGGAGGAGGCTCCTACAATGAGCAGTTCTTC.

Here the CDR3 DNA reads TGTGCCAGTAATACCGGGACAGGGACCTACGAGCAGTACTTC. This translates into CASNTGTGTYEQYF. The chain is built from TRBV2 and TRBJ2-7; TRBD1 aligns across 9 bases. J gave up 2 bases and V 9 bases, and 8 bases lay outside the gene matches. Germline V gives CDR1 SNHLY, CDR2 FYNNEI. This CDR3 comprises 14 residues.

This chain joins TRBV5-1 and TRBJ2-3; the match to TRBD1 covers 9 bases. V lost 4 bases, J lost 5 bases, and 5 bases stayed unmatched. Looked up from germline, CDR1 is SGHRS and CDR2 is YFSETQ. CDR3 length: 14 amino acids. In DNA form, the CDR3 reads TGCGCCAGCAGCACGGGACAGGGAAGAGATACGCAGTATTTT. It encodes CASSTGQGRDTQYF.

The chain recombines TRBV29-1 with TRBJ2-4, with 7 bases lining up with TRBD1. V was pared by 7 bases and J by 0 bases, with 15 bases of the junction left unmatched. This CDR3 is built from 17 residues. Germline V lookup: CDR1 SQVTM, CDR2 ANQGSEA. This chain's CDR3 is CSANEPTGKGAKNIQYF. CDR3 coding DNA: TGCAGCGCAAACGAACCGACAGGGAAGGGAGCCAAAAACATTCAGTACTTC.

The chain uses TRBV13 and TRBJ1-6; a weak D match, TRBD1 (6 bases). This CDR3 region has 14 residues. The V end lost 7 bases, the J end lost 5 bases, and 12 bases lay between the germline ends. Germline CDR1 reads PRHDT; CDR2 reads FYEKMQ (reference sequence). The CDR3 here is CASKAWTDNSPLHF. The DNA of the CDR3 is TGTGCCAGCAAAGCTTGGACAGATAATTCACCCCTCCACTTT.

The gene calls are TRBV4-1 and TRBJ2-7; D possibly corresponds to TRBD1 (6 bases). Germline CDR1 reads MGHRA; CDR2 reads YSYEKL. The CDR3 is 14 residues long. The ends were cut back, 1 base at V and 2 bases at J, with 9 bases in the middle. The CDR3 region has the DNA TGCGCCAGCAGCCAAGTAGGACAGACCTACGAGCAGTACTTC. Translated, it gives CASSQVGQTYEQYF.

CDR3 sequence (DNA): TGTGCCTGGAATCTACGAAACACCATATATTTT. Translated: CAWNLRNTIYF. The chain couples TRBV30 to TRBJ1-3; D ambiguous. CDR3 length equals 11 residues. The germline V and J ends were trimmed by 4 bases and 5 bases, with 6 bases remaining between them. In germline, CDR1 is GTSNPN, CDR2 SVGIG (reference sequence).

V is TRBV5-4 and J is TRBJ2-7; 9 bases fit TRBD1. The germline V gene has CDR1 SGHNT and CDR2 YYREEE (reference sequence). The CDR3 spans 14 residues. The V and J ends lost 7 bases and 4 bases, in that order; junction bases with no gene match: 9. CDR3 DNA: TGTGCCAGCGCAGAAAAACAGGGGGCTTACGAGCAGTACTTC. Translating it yields CASAEKQGAYEQYF.

This chain joins TRBV6-7 and TRBJ2-2; 9 nucleotides match TRBD2. TRBV6-7 is placed among ORFs of uncertain function. Trimming took 1 base from V and 5 from J; bases not matched to a gene: 2. This CDR3 comprises 15 residues. As DNA, the CDR3 is TGTGCCAGCAGTTACTTAGCGGGGGATACCGGGGAGCTGTTTTTT. Its protein is CASSYLAGDTGELFF.

This chain connects TRBV7-2 to TRBJ2-5; the match to TRBD2 covers 12 bases. Germline CDR1 and CDR2: SGHTA and FQGNSA. CDR3 length: 17 amino acids. With V trimmed by 1 base and J by 4 bases, 7 bases remained unmatched. CDR3 amino acids: CASSLVGLAGSGETQYF. The DNA for the CDR3 is TGTGCCAGCAGCTTAGTCGGACTAGCGGGGTCCGGAGAGACCCAGTACTTC. The full variable domain, in which reference TRBV7-2 and TRBJ2-5 provide the parts outside the CDR3, is GAGVSQSPSNKVTEKGKDVELRCDPISGHTALYWYRQSLGQGLEFLIYFQGNSAPDKSGLPSDRFSAERTGGSVSTLTIQRTQQEDSAVYLCASSLVGLAGSGETQYFGPGTRLLVL.

The V and J genes are TRBV6-6 and TRBJ1-1; TRBD1 is a possible D gene (5 bases). In germline, CDR1 is MNHNY, CDR2 SVGAGI (reference sequence). V lost 2 bases, J lost 3 bases, and 13 bases lay in between. This CDR3 is 15 amino acids long. Here the CDR3 DNA reads TGTGCCAGCAGTTACCCTGCCAGGGCCCACACTGAAGCTTTCTTT. Translating gives CASSYPARAHTEAFF.

This sequence joins TRBV11-1 and TRBJ2-5, with D possibly being TRBD2 (6 bases). Trimming left V 5 bases short and J 5 bases short, with 12 bases between. The length of the CDR3 is 13 residues. Germline V lookup: CDR1 SGHAT, CDR2 FQDESV (reference sequence). The CDR3 is CASSEGTLETQYF. CDR3 coding DNA: TGTGCCAGCAGCGAAGGGACTTTGGAGACCCAGTACTTC.

The chain employs TRBV25-1 and TRBJ2-3; D may be TRBD1 (6 bases). Trimming took 6 bases from V and 2 from J, leaving 15 bases between them. Germline assignment: CDR1 MGHDK and CDR2 SYGVNS. The CDR3 is 15 residues long. The CDR3 DNA is TGTGCCAGCAGCCAGACCGGGACAAACACAGATACGCAGTATTTT. This encodes CASSQTGTNTDTQYF.

This chain links TRBV7-7 with TRBJ2-5, with 8 bases fitting TRBD2. CDR1 SSHAT and CDR2 FNYEAQ come from the germline V gene (reference sequence). The CDR3 sequence is 14 residues long. J lost 5 bases, V lost 2 bases, and 4 bases had no gene match. CDR3 region: CASSLRGLGETQYF. The DNA for the CDR3 is TGTGCCAGCAGCTTACGGGGACTAGGGGAGACCCAGTACTTC.

This sequence joins TRBV14 and TRBJ2-2; TRBD2 matches 13 bases. Trimming took 2 bases from V and 4 from J; bases not matched to a gene: 1. This CDR3 contains 16 residues. Germline CDR1 SGHDN, CDR2 FVKESK. CDR3 sequence (DNA): TGTGCCAGCAGCCAAAGACTAGCGGGGGGCACCGGGGAGCTGTTTTTT. Its translation: CASSQRLAGGTGELFF.

This clone has a handful of counts. The chain carries TRBV2 and TRBJ1-5, with D possibly matching TRBD1 (6 bases). This CDR3 spans 15 amino acids. Trimming took off 9 bases at V and 4 bases at J, with 19 bases between the two ends. Germline-derived CDR1 and CDR2 are SNHLY and FYNNEI. For the CDR3, the DNA is TGTGCCAGTGCCCCCCGCAGGGGACTAAATCAGCCCCAGCATTTT. Its translation: CASAPRRGLNQPQHF.

This sequence joins TRBV7-9 and TRBJ1-6; D gene uncertain. CDR1 and CDR2 from the germline V gene are SEHNR and FQNEAQ (reference sequence). Trimming stripped 1 base from V and 6 bases from J, with 19 bases between. There are 18 residues in the CDR3. CDR3 nucleotides: TGTGCCAGCAGCTTAGGTTCGGGATATCCTCGGGGTAATTCACCCCTCCACTTT. It encodes CASSLGSGYPRGNSPLHF.

As regards this clone: This sample includes further DNA sequences coding for the same CDR3. This sequence joins TRBV4-3 and TRBJ1-6; D ambiguous. V was cut by 1 base and J by 7 bases, with 5 bases left in between. The CDR3 length is 13 residues. Germline values: CDR1 LGHNA, CDR2 YSLEER. In DNA form, the CDR3 reads TGCGCCAGCAGCCAAGCGGGAAATTCACCCCTCCACTTT. This gives the protein CASSQAGNSPLHF.

The V and J genes are TRBV10-3 and TRBJ2-7; the match to TRBD2 covers 11 bases. The CDR3 contains 15 residues. Germline V gene data show CDR1 as ENHRY and CDR2 as SYGVKD. J gave up 7 bases and V 0 bases, and 5 bases lay outside the gene matches. The CDR3 sequence is CAISESLAGGGEQYF. Here the CDR3 DNA reads TGTGCCATCAGTGAGTCTCTAGCGGGGGGAGGGGAGCAGTACTTC.

V and J are TRBV27 and TRBJ1-1, with unresolved D. Trimming stripped 3 bases from V and 6 bases from J, with 11 bases between. Germline loops: CDR1 MNHEY, CDR2 SMNVEV (reference sequence). The CDR3 spans 13 residues. The CDR3 nucleotides read TGTGCCAGCAGTTTCCGGGGAACGGCTGAAGCTTTCTTT. Amino acids: CASSFRGTAEAFF.

The chain is built from TRBV7-2 and TRBJ2-7; 10 bases fit TRBD2. Unmatched junction bases numbered 12, after V lost 6 bases and J lost 4 bases. CDR1 SGHTA and CDR2 FQGNSA come from the germline V gene. This CDR3 has 16 amino acids. In DNA, the CDR3 is TGTGCCAGCAGGGCGGGGGCTAGCGGGGGAGCTTACGAGCAGTACTTC. It specifies CASRAGASGGAYEQYF.